This T cell receptor (beta chain) was recorded in a study of CD8 T cells in ankylosing spondylitis. This clonotype has ten or more counts. Its specificity is unknown. General study points: Within ankylosing spondylitis blood, a TCR beta motif made up of roughly eight highly homologous variants appeared to be characteristic. From matched ankylosing spondylitis synovial fluid, disease-linked clones were reportedly recovered at significantly enriched levels.

The CDR3 covers 17 residues. V was clipped by 0 bases and J by 4 bases; unmatched bases: 6. Researchers built TCR beta libraries using quantitative 5'-RACE with molecular barcodes. TCRdb called the 5' RACE reads again in MiXCR, with one record for every CDR3 protein. The sample shows under 150,000 distinct CDR3 sequences, around 9.7% of them seen only once. Sample: blood, either unsorted or a sorted T cell fraction (not recorded which). This clonotype was obtained from a male donor with ankylosing spondylitis or in good health (not recorded which). The gene calls are TRBV12-3 or TRBV12-4 and TRBJ2-1, with 10 bases aligning to TRBD2. CDR3: CASSLASLAGDYNEQFF. Written as DNA, the CDR3 is TGTGCCAGCAGTTTAGCCTCGCTAGCGGGAGATTACAATGAGCAGTTCTTC.